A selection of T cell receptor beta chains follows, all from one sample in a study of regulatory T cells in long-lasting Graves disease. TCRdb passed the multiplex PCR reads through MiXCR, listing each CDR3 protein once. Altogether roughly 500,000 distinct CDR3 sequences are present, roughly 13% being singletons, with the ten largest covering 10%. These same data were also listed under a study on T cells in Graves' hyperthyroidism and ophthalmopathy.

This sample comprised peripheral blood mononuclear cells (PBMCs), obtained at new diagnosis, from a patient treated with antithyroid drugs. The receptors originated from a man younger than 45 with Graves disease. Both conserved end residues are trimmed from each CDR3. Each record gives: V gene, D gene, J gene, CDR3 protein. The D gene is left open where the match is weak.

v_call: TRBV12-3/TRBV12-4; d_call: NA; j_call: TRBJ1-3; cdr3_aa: ASSTSYSGNTIY
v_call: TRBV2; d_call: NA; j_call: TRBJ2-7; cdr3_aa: ASSLALNVYEQY
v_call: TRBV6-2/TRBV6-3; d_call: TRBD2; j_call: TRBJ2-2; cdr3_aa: ASCAGVLTGELF
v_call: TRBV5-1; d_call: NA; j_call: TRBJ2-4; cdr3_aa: ASSPAQRNIQY
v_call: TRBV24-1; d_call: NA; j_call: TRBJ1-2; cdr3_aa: ATSEQSRGYT
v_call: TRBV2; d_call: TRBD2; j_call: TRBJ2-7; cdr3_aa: ASALLAGLDEQY
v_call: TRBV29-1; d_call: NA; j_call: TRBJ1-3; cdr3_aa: SVELTFVSSGNTIY
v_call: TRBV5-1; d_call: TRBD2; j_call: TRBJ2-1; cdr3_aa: ASSPRTSGLSYNEQF
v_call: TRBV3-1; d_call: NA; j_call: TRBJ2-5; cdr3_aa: ASSQDGARGETQY
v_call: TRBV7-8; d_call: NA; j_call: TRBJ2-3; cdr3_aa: ASSFSPGTDTQY
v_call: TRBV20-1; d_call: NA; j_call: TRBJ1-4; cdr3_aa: SAWPWGVDNEKLF
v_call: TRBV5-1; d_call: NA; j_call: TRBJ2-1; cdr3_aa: ASSITTPSSYNEQF
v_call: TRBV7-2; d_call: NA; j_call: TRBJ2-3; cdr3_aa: ASSLSGSNTDTQY
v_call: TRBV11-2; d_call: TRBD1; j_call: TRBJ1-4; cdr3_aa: ASSPGQGVGNEKLF
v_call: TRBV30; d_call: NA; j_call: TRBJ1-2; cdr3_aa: AWSGGGDLGYT
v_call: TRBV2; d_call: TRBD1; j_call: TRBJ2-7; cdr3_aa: ASRGQGAGEQY
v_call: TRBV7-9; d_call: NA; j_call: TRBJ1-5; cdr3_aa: ASSLATNSHAGNQPQH
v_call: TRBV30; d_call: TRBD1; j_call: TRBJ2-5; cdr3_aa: AWSPGQGARIETQY
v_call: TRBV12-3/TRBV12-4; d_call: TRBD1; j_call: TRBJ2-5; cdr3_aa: ASSQVGTDQETQY
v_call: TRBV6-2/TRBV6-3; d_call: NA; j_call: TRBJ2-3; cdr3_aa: ASSYYARDTQY
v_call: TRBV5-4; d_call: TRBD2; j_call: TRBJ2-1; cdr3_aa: ASSSRLAGGRDNEQF
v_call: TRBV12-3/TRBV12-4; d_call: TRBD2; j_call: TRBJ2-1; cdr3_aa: ASSLYGTSGSVLF
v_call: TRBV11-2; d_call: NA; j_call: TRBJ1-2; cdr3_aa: ASSTSRSGKSRGYT
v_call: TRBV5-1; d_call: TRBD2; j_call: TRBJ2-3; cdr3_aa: ASSLSGRAAKTDTQY
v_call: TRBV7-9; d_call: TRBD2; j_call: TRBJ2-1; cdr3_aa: ASSSTSGNSYNEQF
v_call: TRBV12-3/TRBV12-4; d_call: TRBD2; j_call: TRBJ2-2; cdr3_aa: ASSLRGLAGVGTGELF
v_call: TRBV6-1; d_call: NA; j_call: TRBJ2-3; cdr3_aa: ASTPGRGTDTQY
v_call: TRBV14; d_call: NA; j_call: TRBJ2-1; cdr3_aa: ASSQVKRSKEF
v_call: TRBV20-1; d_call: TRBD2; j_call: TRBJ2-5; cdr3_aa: SARWTSGNQETQY
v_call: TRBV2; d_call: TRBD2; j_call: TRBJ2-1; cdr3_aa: ASSGLAWNEQF
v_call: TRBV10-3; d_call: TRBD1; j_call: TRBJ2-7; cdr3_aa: AIRDRGSYEQY
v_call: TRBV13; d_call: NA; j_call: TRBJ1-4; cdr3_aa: ASTIRGEKLF
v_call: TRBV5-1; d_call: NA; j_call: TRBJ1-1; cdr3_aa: ASSPGREGNTEAF
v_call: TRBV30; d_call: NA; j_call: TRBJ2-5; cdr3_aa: AWSPNLGGLPETQY
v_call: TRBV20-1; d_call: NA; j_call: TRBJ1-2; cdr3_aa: SARDYGGYT
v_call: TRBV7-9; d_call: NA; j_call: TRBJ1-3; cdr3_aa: ASSQRGSGNTIY
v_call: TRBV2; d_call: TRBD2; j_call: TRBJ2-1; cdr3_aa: ASSLIGLAQSSYNEQF
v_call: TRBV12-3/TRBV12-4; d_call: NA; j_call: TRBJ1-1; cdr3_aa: ASSFGQLSTEAF
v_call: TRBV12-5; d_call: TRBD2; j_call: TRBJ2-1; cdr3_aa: ASGPNSGTYNEQF
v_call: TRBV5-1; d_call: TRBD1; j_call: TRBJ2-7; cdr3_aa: ASSARTGYYEQY
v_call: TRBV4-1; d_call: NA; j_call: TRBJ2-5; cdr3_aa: ASSRNSPKETQY
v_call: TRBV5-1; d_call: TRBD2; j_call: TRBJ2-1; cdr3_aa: ASSLVTSGSGEQF
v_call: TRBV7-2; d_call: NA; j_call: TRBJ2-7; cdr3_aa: ASSPGFSYEQY
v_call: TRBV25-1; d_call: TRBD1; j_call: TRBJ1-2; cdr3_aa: ARAQGANGYT
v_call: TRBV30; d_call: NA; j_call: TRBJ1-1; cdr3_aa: AWMILHRNTEAF